These 9 T cell receptor beta chains share one sample of origin, sequenced in a study of regulatory T cells in long-lasting Graves disease. According to the study, TCR beta libraries were built with iRepertoire HTBI primers and CDR3-region Arm-PCR. One entry per CDR3 protein results from TCRdb running MiXCR on the multiplex PCR reads. Among approximately 400,000 distinct CDR3 sequences listed, roughly 20% were seen once. Time point of the sample: persistent/refractory GD, antithyroid drugs over 5 years with positive TRAb. Preparation of the TCR library used RNA extracted from PBMCs. The sequenced sample was peripheral blood mononuclear cells (PBMCs), obtained when the disease was refractory, from a patient treated with antithyroid drugs. These TCRs come from a female donor with Graves disease.

The chain links TRBV6-1 to TRBJ2-1; TRBD2 agrees at 12 bases. V trimming: 6 bases; J trimming: 7 bases; junction bases outside the gene matches: 7. The CDR3 contains 15 residues. The germline V gene encodes CDR1 MNHNS and CDR2 SASEGT. CDR3 DNA sequence: TGTGCCAGCAGCCTGACTAGCGGGAGACGTAATGAGCAGTTCTTC. Its protein is CASSLTSGRRNEQFF.

This clonotype was picked up many times. The chain uses TRBV7-8 and TRBJ2-5; 7 positions agree with TRBD2. The ends lost 6 bases at V and 1 base at J; junction bases unmatched: 17. The length of the CDR3 is 18 residues. Germline assignment: CDR1 SGHVS and CDR2 FQNEAQ. The CDR3: CASRSEGRGGPFQETQYF. The CDR3 DNA follows: TGTGCCAGCAGGTCTGAAGGGAGGGGAGGACCCTTCCAAGAGACCCAGTACTTC.

This clonotype was counted between two and nine times. The rearrangement uses TRBV7-9 and TRBJ1-2; 7 nucleotides line up with TRBD1. Germline V lookup: CDR1 SEHNR, CDR2 FQNEAQ (reference sequence). The CDR3 extends over 14 amino acids. Trimming removed 1 base from V and 7 bases from J; junction bases left unmatched: 6. Here the CDR3 reads CASSLDDRVSGYTF. CDR3 sequence (DNA): TGTGCCAGCAGCTTAGACGACAGGGTGTCTGGCTACACCTTC.

This clonotype was observed at least ten times. Its ends do not fully match the called genes, so a read error is possible. The chain recombines TRBV12-3 or TRBV12-4 with TRBJ2-7, with D perhaps matching TRBD1 or TRBD2 (7 bases each). The CDR3 contains 13 residues. The CDR3 nucleotides read TGTGCCAGCAGCTTAGGGACAGCGGGGGAGCAGTACTTC. Its translation: CASSLGTAGEQYF.

This clonotype showed up many times. The rearrangement links TRBV2 to TRBJ2-5; 8 nucleotides line up with TRBD1. Germline-derived CDR1 and CDR2 are SNHLY and FYNNEI. V gave up 6 bases and J gave up 3 bases; unmatched junction bases: 12. There are 16 residues in the CDR3. CDR3 amino acids: CASSLTLGQVEETQYF. The CDR3, as DNA: TGTGCCAGCAGCCTCACCCTGGGACAGGTAGAAGAGACCCAGTACTTC.

This clonotype was detected ten times or more. The chain uses TRBV13 and TRBJ2-5, with unresolved D. Germline V gene sequence: CDR1 PRHDT, CDR2 FYEKMQ (reference sequence). Trimming took off 3 bases at V and 1 base at J, with 12 bases between the two ends. This CDR3 region has 15 residues. CDR3 sequence reads: CASSFVGSSQETQYF. For the CDR3, the DNA is TGTGCCAGCAGCTTCGTAGGGTCTAGCCAAGAGACCCAGTACTTC.

This clonotype was counted ten times or more. V and J are TRBV12-3 or TRBV12-4 and TRBJ2-7; D ambiguous. The V end was cut by 3 bases, the J end by 4 bases, with 10 bases between. The CDR3 has 13 residues. CDR3 amino acids: CASSFWEAYEQYF. CDR3 in DNA: TGTGCCAGCAGTTTTTGGGAAGCATACGAGCAGTACTTC.

This clonotype is a singleton in its sample. The V gene is TRBV7-9, the J gene TRBJ1-3, with D perhaps TRBD1 (5 bases). Germline lookup yields CDR1 SEHNR and CDR2 FQNEAQ (reference sequence). V was trimmed by 5 bases and J by 0 bases, leaving 11 bases between them. The CDR3 is 15 residues long. CDR3 residues: CASSLGADSGNTIYF. The CDR3 nucleotides read TGTGCCAGCAGCCTAGGGGCGGACTCTGGAAACACCATATATTTT.

This clonotype was counted ten times or more. This chain connects TRBV28 to TRBJ1-6; D is uncertain. CDR1 is MDHEN, CDR2 SYDVKM, per germline. Trimming took 5 bases from V and 7 from J, leaving 12 bases between them. This CDR3 spans 14 amino acids. CDR3 protein: CASSQQYTNSPLHF. DNA of the CDR3: TGTGCCAGCAGTCAACAGTATACGAATTCACCCCTCCACTTT.